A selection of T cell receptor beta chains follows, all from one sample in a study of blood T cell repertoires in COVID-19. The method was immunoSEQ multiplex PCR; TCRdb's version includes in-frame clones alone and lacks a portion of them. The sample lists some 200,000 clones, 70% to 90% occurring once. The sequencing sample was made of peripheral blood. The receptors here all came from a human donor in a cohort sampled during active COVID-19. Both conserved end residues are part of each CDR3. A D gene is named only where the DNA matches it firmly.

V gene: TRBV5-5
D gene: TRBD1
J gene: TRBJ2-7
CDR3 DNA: TGTGCCAGCAGTCCCCTCGGGACAGCTTACGAGCAGTACTTC
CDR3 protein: CASSPLGTAYEQYF

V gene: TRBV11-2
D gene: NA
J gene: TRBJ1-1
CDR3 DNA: TGTGCCAGCAGCTCGACAGCAAACACTGAAGCTTTCTTT
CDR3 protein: CASSSTANTEAFF

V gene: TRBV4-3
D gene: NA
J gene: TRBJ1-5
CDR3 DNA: TGCGCCAGCAGCCAAGATCGTCAGGCCAATAGCAATCAGCCCCAGCATTTT
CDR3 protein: CASSQDRQANSNQPQHF

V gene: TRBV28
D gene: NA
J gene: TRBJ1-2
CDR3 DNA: TGTGCCAGCAGTTTGCCCCAGGGGCAGGACTATGGCTACACCTTC
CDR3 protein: CASSLPQGQDYGYTF

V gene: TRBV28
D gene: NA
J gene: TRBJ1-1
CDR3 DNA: TGTGCCAGCCGGGCGGCGGGGATCACGAACACTGAAGCTTTCTTT
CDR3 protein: CASRAAGITNTEAFF

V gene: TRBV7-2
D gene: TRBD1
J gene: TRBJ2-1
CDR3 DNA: TGTGCCAGCAGCTTAGGAGAGCAGGGGGCCCCCAATGAGCAGTTCTTC
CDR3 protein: CASSLGEQGAPNEQFF

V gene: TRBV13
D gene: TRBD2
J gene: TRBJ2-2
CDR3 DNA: TGTGCCAGCAGCTTAGGCGTGAGAACTAGCGGGAGTTTCACCGGGGAGCTGTTTTTT
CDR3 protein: CASSLGVRTSGSFTGELFF

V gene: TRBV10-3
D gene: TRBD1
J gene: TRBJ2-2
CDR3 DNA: TGTGCCATCAAGTCTACGGGACAGGGGCACGGGGAGCTGTTTTTT
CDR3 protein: CAIKSTGQGHGELFF

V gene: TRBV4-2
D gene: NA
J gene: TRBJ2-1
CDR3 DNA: TGTGCCAGCAGCCAAGATGGGGCGGGATCCTACAATGAGCAGTTCTTC
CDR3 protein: CASSQDGAGSYNEQFF

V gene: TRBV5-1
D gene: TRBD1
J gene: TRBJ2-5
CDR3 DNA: TGCGCCAGCAGCTCCGGGACAGCCGAGACCCAGTACTTC
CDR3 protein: CASSSGTAETQYF

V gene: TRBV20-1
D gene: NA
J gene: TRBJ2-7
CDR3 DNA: TGCAGTGCTAGTATGGTGGGCCAAATCTACGAGCAGTACTTC
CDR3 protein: CSASMVGQIYEQYF